This record covers a single TCR beta chain. Its antigen specificity is not known. No clone much larger than this one lies a single base away; base qualities are absent. Healthy HIV-negative adults with no recently reported acute infections or vaccinations were included as donors. All donors were Caucasian adults living in Nashville, Tennessee, USA. CD8 memory samples were composed of magnetically selected CD45RO+ cells combined with CCR7-negative CD45RA+ effector memory (TemRA) cells. Blood was collected by leukapheresis, and PBMCs were isolated by Ficoll-Histopaque density gradient centrifugation and then cryopreserved in liquid nitrogen vapor phase. Analytical flow cytometry was used to check the purity and quantity of every magnetically sorted T cell population. Genomic DNA was isolated from each sorted fraction and quantified by UV absorbance on a Nanodrop 2000c. Reading from cysteine to phenylalanine, the CDR3 counts 13 amino acids. Just the 39-base CDR3 DNA is kept, in frame starting at base 1. For CDR1 and CDR2, the germline V gene lists MNHNS and SASEGT.

The source of the sample is a study of shared clonotypes between healthy human individuals (dated by TCRdb to 2018 to 2020). For context, the study as a whole: The cohort included a few men and a couple of women between 18 and 49 years of age. For each donor, CD4 naive and CD4 memory were each given three plates, CD8 naive was given two plates, and CD8 memory was given one plate. To estimate repertoire size and how much clonotypes are shared between individuals, the study performed deep sequencing of blood TCR repertoires from a handful of healthy adults. Libraries were prepared and TCR repertoires were sequenced by different laboratories using diverse techniques, in order to increase sequencing depth and limit assay-specific biases. Each donor's leukapheresis produced roughly between about 0.85 and 10 billion PBMCs. On the study overall, not on this receptor specifically: Across a few donors, approximately 5% of naive CD4, roughly 3.5% of naive CD8, 2.3% of memory CD4, and 0.3% to 0.45% of memory CD8 clonotypes were shared. Sampling was restricted to blood, and TCR repertoires in tissue are likely to differ from TCR repertoires in blood. The small number of donors limited the genetic and exposure-history diversity represented. Naive subsets generally had larger estimated clonotype richness than memory subsets did. Even with the large sequencing depth, rarefaction of the sorted-subset datasets indicated that sequencing was incomplete. Based on pairwise subsampling, the degree of clonotype sharing among donors was expected to be affected by sequencing depth. Clonotypes shared by all four sorted-subset donors showed higher generation probabilities than non-shared clonotypes.

TCR CDR3 regions were amplified from genomic DNA by multiplex PCR using the deep immunoSEQ assay. Extracted genomic DNA from each cell subset was spread evenly across all wells of several immunoSEQ 96-well plates, with each plate serving as a replicate. For sorted subsets, each replicate PCR was loaded with approximately 190 ng genomic DNA, equivalent to some 31,000 T cell genomes. Purified libraries were measured with a Qubit 3.0 fluorometer, size-checked on a Bioanalyzer 2100, and measured again with the KAPA Library Quantification kit. Every immunoSEQ 96-well plate was sequenced on a separate single-read 150-cycle Illumina NextSeq 550 flow cell. In the original analysis: The immunoSEQ output contained only junctional sequences without quality scores, so filtering could not match that applied to full-length reads. Sequences were annotated with PyIR, a Python wrapper for IgBLAST v1.9, and V/J genes and CDR3 were assigned using IMGT germline references. Reads with weak V/J assignments (E-value above 1e-6), missing CDR3, stop codons, out-of-frame junctions, or ambiguous translated residues were removed. A V3J clonotype was defined by an identical inferred V gene, J gene, and CDR3 amino acid sequence. Percentage overlap between repertoires was computed as shared unique clonotypes divided by the size of the smaller repertoire. RTK rarefaction, the Chao1 estimator, and Recon v2.1 estimates of unobserved clonotypes were used to assess repertoire richness. OLGA was used to compute generation probabilities for all TCRbeta clonotypes that the gDNA method yielded from four donors. This immuneACCESS table, as held by TCRdb, lists in-frame sequences with V and J called but not all clones. Of the missing ones, under half trace to an unresolved V gene in checked studies; the others have no known cause. That table is the source of V, J and clone size, and D and trimming were worked out from the DNA. This sample lists over 300,000 clones; roughly 84% were detected once. Roughly 17% of the sample rests with the top ten.

The sequenced sample was memory CD8+ T cells sorted from blood. The cell subset or site label corresponds to: CD45RO+ cells pooled with CCR7-negative TemRA cells. The chain was built from TRBV6-1 and TRBJ1-5, with no reliable assignment of the D segment. The TCR originated in a man aged 18 to 30 in good health. The DNA sequence is as follows: TGTGGTTGTCGTCTTAGTAGCAATCAGCCCCAGCATTTT. This translates into CGCRLSSNQPQHF.